This paragraph covers one TCR beta chain sequence. Its antigen is unknown. The source of the sample is a study of beta chain features in type 1 diabetes. As for the study in general: Comparable age, gender and cell yields were observed in patients relative to healthy donors. Notes on the study in general: Significant though moderate, a shortening of TCRB CDR3s appeared in all four CD4+ subsets of Type 1 diabetes patients. There was no resolution here of whether HLA type influences TCRB rearrangement.

The study reverse transcribed the entire isolated RNA, so it sequenced expressed TCRB transcripts. For naive, central memory and regulatory T cell samples, reads averaged around 3.8 million. Produced via immunoSEQ multiplex PCR; TCRdb's table is partial and in-frame only. This table holds over 650,000 clones, about 14% found once. The sequenced sample was naive CD4+ T cells from blood. The sequence came from a man aged 18-30 years with type 1 diabetes.

The CDR3 region is CASSEGNPAEDQYF. CDR3 bases: TGTGCCAGCAGTGAGGGCAACCCGGCGGAGGACCAGTACTTC. This sequence joins TRBV2 and TRBJ2-5; tentatively, D is TRBD2 (5 bases). Looked up from germline, CDR1 is SNHLY and CDR2 is FYNNEI. The V end lost 3 bases, the J end lost 10 bases, and 18 bases lay between the germline ends. This CDR3 spans 14 amino acids.